The 27 T cell receptor beta chains below all came from one sample that was sequenced in a study of blood T cell repertoires in COVID-19. Profiled with immunoSEQ multiplex PCR; TCRdb holds only in-frame clones, not every one. The table shows 180,000 or so clones, with about nine tenths occurring only once. The specimen sequenced was peripheral blood. These receptors all stem from a middle-aged man with acute or convalescent COVID-19.

The V call is TRBV30, the J call TRBJ1-1, with a possible D match to TRBD1 (5 bases). V was trimmed by 0 bases and J by 7 bases, leaving 12 bases between them. There are 13 residues in the CDR3. Germline assignment: CDR1 GTSNPN and CDR2 SVGIG (reference sequence). The CDR3 spells CAWSVGRGSEAFF. The DNA for the CDR3 is TGTGCCTGGAGTGTGGGTAGGGGAAGTGAAGCTTTCTTT.

The chain combines TRBV27 with TRBJ1-2; D unclear. CDR1 is MNHEY and CDR2 is SMNVEV in the germline V gene (reference sequence). The CDR3 runs 16 residues. Trimming took off 5 bases at V and 2 bases at J, with 18 bases between the two ends. CDR3 nucleotide sequence: TGTGCCAGCAGTCCCTCCCGAGCCTTGACAAACTATGGCTACACCTTC. Translated: CASSPSRALTNYGYTF.

The chain uses TRBV19 and TRBJ1-4; the match to TRBD1 covers 7 bases. The CDR3 sequence is 14 residues long. Trimming at V came to 10 bases and at J to 3 bases, leaving 8 bases not matched to a gene. CDR1 is LNHDA and CDR2 is SQIVND in the germline V gene (reference sequence). The CDR3 sequence is CATQTGASNEKLFF. In DNA, the CDR3 is TGTGCCACCCAAACAGGGGCTTCTAATGAAAAACTGTTTTTT.

V gene TRBV6-1 combines with J gene TRBJ2-7, with no clear D. The CDR3 extends over 13 amino acids. V was clipped by 3 bases and J by 0 bases, with 6 bases between them. Germline-derived CDR1 and CDR2 are MNHNS and SASEGT. The chain's CDR3 is CASSDSISYEQYF. In DNA, the CDR3 is TGTGCCAGCAGTGACAGTATCTCCTACGAGCAGTACTTC.

The chain has TRBV29-1 and TRBJ2-7; D perhaps matches TRBD1 (5 bases). The CDR3 length is 14 residues. V shed 0 bases and J shed 3 bases, with 12 bases lying between them. Germline V gene lookup returns CDR1 SQVTM and CDR2 ANQGSEA. CDR3 sequence reads: CSVEDPDTRYEQYF. Written as DNA, the CDR3 is TGCAGCGTTGAAGATCCGGACACACGCTACGAGCAGTACTTC.

This chain joins TRBV18 and TRBJ1-5, with 7 bases matching TRBD1. V lost 2 bases, J lost 7 bases, and 8 bases stayed unmatched. The CDR3 contains 15 residues. Germline CDR1 is KGHSH and CDR2 is LQKENI. The CDR3 coding sequence is TGTGCCAGCTCACCATTCAGGGGGGTGGAACAGCCCCAGCATTTT. It translates to CASSPFRGVEQPQHF. Based on the CDR3 plus reference TRBV18 and TRBJ1-5, the full variable domain is NAGVMQNPRHLVRRRGQEARLRCSPMKGHSHVYWYRQLPEEGLKFMVYLQKENIIDESGMPKERFSAEFPKEGPSILRIQQVVRGDSAAYFCASSPFRGVEQPQHFGDGTRLSIL.

This chain uses TRBV5-4 with TRBJ1-3, with D possibly matching TRBD1 (6 bases). The germline V gene encodes CDR1 SGHNT and CDR2 YYREEE (reference sequence). The CDR3 consists of 16 residues. The germline V and J ends were trimmed by 2 bases and 4 bases, with 16 bases remaining between them. The CDR3 spells CASSLAGQGSGNTIYF. The CDR3 nucleotides are TGTGCCAGCAGCTTAGCGGGACAAGGATCGGGAAACACCATATATTTT.

This chain joins TRBV15 and TRBJ1-2; D unclear. With 4 bases removed from V and 4 bases from J, the gap between germline ends came to 13 bases. This CDR3 is 14 amino acids long. CDR1 is LNHNV, CDR2 YYDKDF, per germline (reference sequence). The CDR3 DNA follows: TGTGCCACCAGCACATCGACACCCCGCTATGGCTACACCTTC. This sequence encodes CATSTSTPRYGYTF.

The chain combines TRBV18 with TRBJ1-1; D perhaps matches TRBD1 (5 bases). CDR3 size: 14 residues. Trimming left V 5 bases short and J 1 base short, with 11 bases between. Germline lookup yields CDR1 KGHSH and CDR2 LQKENI. CDR3 DNA sequence: TGTGCCAGCTCAATACAGCAGGGGAACACTGAAGCTTTCTTT. Protein: CASSIQQGNTEAFF.

The DNA for the CDR3 is TGTGCCAGCAGTTTGGGGACAGGCTACGAGCAGTACTTC. The encoded protein is CASSLGTGYEQYF. The genes are TRBV27 and TRBJ2-7, with 8 bases fitting TRBD1. This CDR3 comprises 13 residues. V gave up 3 bases and J gave up 3 bases; unmatched junction bases: 1. Per germline, CDR1 MNHEY and CDR2 SMNVEV (reference sequence).

The chain links TRBV7-9 to TRBJ1-1, with 7 bases lining up with TRBD1. The V gene's germline CDR1 is SEHNR and CDR2 FQNEAQ (reference sequence). J was trimmed by 5 bases and V by 5 bases; bases with no gene match: 11. There are 15 residues in the CDR3. CDR3 sequence: CASSPPSGGTTEAFF. DNA for the CDR3: TGTGCCAGCAGCCCCCCGTCAGGGGGGACGACTGAAGCTTTCTTT.

The chain couples TRBV5-4 to TRBJ2-7, with D uncertain. This CDR3 has 12 residues. Germline CDR1 and CDR2: SGHNT and YYREEE (reference sequence). V lost 4 bases, J lost 3 bases, and 8 bases lay in between. DNA of the CDR3: TGTGCCAGCAGCCTTCTAGGCTACGAGCAGTACTTC. This sequence encodes CASSLLGYEQYF.

The chain is built from TRBV7-2 and TRBJ1-4; D not resolved. CDR1 is SGHTA, CDR2 FQGNSA, per germline. V gave up 2 bases and J gave up 7 bases, with 8 bases separating them. The CDR3 sequence is 13 residues long. CDR3 DNA sequence: TGTGCCAGCAGCTTACGCCAGGCTGAAAAACTGTTTTTT. Translation: CASSLRQAEKLFF.

The CDR3 DNA reads TGTGCCAGCAGCGCAAATAGGTGGCGGACTGAAGCTTTCTTT. Translated: CASSANRWRTEAFF. The chain couples TRBV7-8 to TRBJ1-1, with D hard to call. Germline V gene data show CDR1 as SGHVS and CDR2 as FQNEAQ. Between the trimmed V and J ends, which lost 5 bases and 5 bases, there was a span of 15 bases. This CDR3 region has 14 residues.

The chain links TRBV3-1 (or the pseudogene TRBV3-2) to TRBJ2-2, with D perhaps TRBD2 (6 bases). V was trimmed by 1 base and J by 0 bases, leaving 12 bases between them. The CDR3 has 17 residues. Germline values: CDR1 LGHDT, CDR2 YNNKEL (reference sequence). CDR3 loop: CASSQAGVLSNTGELFF. In DNA, the CDR3 is TGTGCCAGCAGCCAAGCGGGGGTGCTCTCGAACACCGGGGAGCTGTTTTTT.

This clone was counted between two and nine times. The V and J genes are TRBV10-3 and TRBJ2-7; 12 bases align to TRBD2. Germline-derived CDR1 and CDR2 are ENHRY and SYGVKD. The CDR3 covers 12 residues. V trimming: 11 bases; J trimming: 5 bases; junction bases outside the gene matches: 4. The CDR3 loop reads CAARTSGDEQYF. CDR3 in DNA: TGTGCCGCCCGGACTAGCGGGGACGAGCAGTACTTC.

Comment on this clone: The junction shows a germline mismatch at one end, possibly a read error. The rearrangement joins TRBV19 to TRBJ2-2; TRBD1 aligns across 7 bases. This CDR3 spans 15 amino acids. Germline V gene data show CDR1 as LNHDA and CDR2 as SQIVND (reference sequence). The CDR3 DNA is TGTGCCAGTAGAATAGACAGGGCAAACACCGGGGAGCTGTTTTTT. It translates to CASRIDRANTGELFF. Based on the CDR3 plus reference TRBV19 and TRBJ2-2, the full variable domain is DGGITQSPKYLFRKEGQNVTLSCEQNLNHDAMYWYRQDPGQGLRLIYYSQIVNDFQKGDIAEGYSVSREKKESFPLTVTSAQKNPTAFYLCASRIDRANTGELFFGEGSRLTVL.

V is TRBV6-5 and J is TRBJ2-6; perhaps TRBD1 as D (6 bases). Trimming shortened V by 6 bases and J by 3 bases, and 12 bases separated the two germline ends. The CDR3 is made up of 15 amino acids. The germline V gene has CDR1 MNHEY and CDR2 SVGAGI. CDR3 region: CASSPRTVGANVLTF. The CDR3, as DNA: TGTGCCAGCAGCCCGAGGACAGTTGGGGCCAACGTCCTGACTTTC.

The gene calls are TRBV28 and TRBJ1-6; D gene unclear. V was cut by 7 bases and J by 7 bases, with 11 bases left in between. The CDR3 sequence is 13 residues long. CDR1 is MDHEN, CDR2 SYDVKM, per germline. The CDR3: CASTPPENSPLHF. The DNA for the CDR3 is TGTGCCAGCACCCCTCCTGAGAATTCACCCCTCCACTTT.

The CDR3 is CASSFRALQPQHF. DNA of the CDR3: TGTGCCAGCAGTTTCAGGGCCCTGCAGCCCCAGCATTTT. The rearrangement joins TRBV12-3 or TRBV12-4 to TRBJ1-5; D may be TRBD1 (5 bases). This CDR3 spans 13 amino acids. Trimming took 3 bases from V and 7 from J, leaving 10 bases between them.

This clone was recorded only once. V is TRBV21-1 and J is TRBJ1-4. TRBV21-1 is a recognized pseudogene. The CDR3 is made up of 18 amino acids. DNA of the CDR3: TGTGCCAGCATCTTAACAACCCATAGCGGGGATTCCAATGAAAAACTGTTTTTT. Translating gives CASILTTHSGDSNEKLFF.

In its sample, this clone was seen a few times. V and J are TRBV3-1 (or the pseudogene TRBV3-2) and TRBJ2-5; no clear D gene. The CDR3 covers 13 residues. CDR1 LGHDT and CDR2 YNNKEL come from the germline V gene (reference sequence). V was shortened by 4 bases and J by 5 bases, with 11 bases between the two germline ends. The CDR3 nucleotides read TGTGCCAGCAGCCTCTCTAGTTCTGAGACCCAGTACTTC. This translates into CASSLSSSETQYF.

V usage is TRBV9 and J usage is TRBJ2-5, with 8 bases matching TRBD2. Germline values: CDR1 SGDLS, CDR2 YYNGEE. The CDR3 contains 15 residues. V was pared by 1 base and J by 0 bases, with 2 bases of the junction left unmatched. The CDR3 DNA reads as TGTGCCAGCAGCGTACGCGGGGGGTACCAAGAGACCCAGTACTTC. Amino acids: CASSVRGGYQETQYF.

V is TRBV12-3 or TRBV12-4 and J is TRBJ2-3, with D possibly matching TRBD1 (5 bases). Trimming removed 6 bases from V and 9 bases from J, with 13 bases in between. The CDR3 covers 12 residues. This CDR3 is CASRPDSGTQYF. CDR3 in DNA: TGTGCCAGCAGACCAGACAGTGGGACGCAGTATTTT.

The chain links TRBV29-1 to TRBJ1-1, with D unclear. In germline, CDR1 is SQVTM, CDR2 ANQGSEA. The CDR3 has 10 amino acids. Trimming pared 7 bases from V and 3 bases from J, leaving 6 bases between. The CDR3 reads CSDGDTEAFF. CDR3 sequence (DNA): TGCAGCGACGGTGACACTGAAGCTTTCTTT.

This clone was detected once. V is TRBV19 and J is TRBJ2-4; D is unclear. The CDR3 totals 15 residues. Germline loops: CDR1 LNHDA, CDR2 SQIVND (reference sequence). Trimming took off 7 bases at V and 2 bases at J, with 15 bases between the two ends. The CDR3 spells CASTPRRSTKNIQYF. Here the CDR3 DNA reads TGTGCCAGTACCCCAAGGCGGTCCACCAAAAACATTCAGTACTTC.

The chain is built from TRBV6-1 and TRBJ2-3, with 7 bases aligning to TRBD1. There are 18 residues in the CDR3. The V segment lost 3 bases and the J segment 0 bases; nucleotides outside the gene matches: 12. CDR1 and CDR2 from the germline V gene are MNHNS and SASEGT. The CDR3 here is CASSDPERGLRSTDTQYF. The CDR3 DNA reads as TGTGCCAGCAGTGATCCCGAGAGGGGGCTCCGAAGCACAGATACGCAGTATTTT.